This T cell receptor beta chain was recovered during a study of coeliac disease. About the research overall: Without high-resolution HLA typing, biased TRBV7-2 usage was examined as a proof of principle. Findings of the study overall: Unbiased detection of gliadin-specific T cells was judged not feasible with this approach.

Germline CDR1 and CDR2: MNHNS and SASEGT. This CDR3 comprises 15 residues. Trimming took 5 bases from V and 4 from J; bases not matched to a gene: 4. TCRdb's table, derived via immunoSEQ multiplex PCR, lists solely in-frame clones and lacks some. This table holds about 2,700 clones, about half found once. On this clone: Its target is not known. Distinct nucleotide sequences in the sample also encode this CDR3.

Each fraction contributed one roughly 500,000-cell aliquot for sequencing. The receptor comes from a man in his 60s with celiac disease on a gluten-free diet. The chain has TRBV6-1 and TRBJ1-5; 11 bases fit TRBD1. Sequencing input: intraepithelial lymphocytes from the gut. The CDR3 is CASSKGDRGNQPQHF. For the CDR3, the DNA is TGTGCCAGCAGTAAAGGGGACAGGGGGAATCAGCCCCAGCATTTT.